This TCR beta chain was captured by sequencing in a study of blood T cell repertoires in COVID-19. Study-wide context: Nucleic acid was either cDNA or gDNA, and it came from T cells, B-cell-depleted T cells, or PBMCs.

In the authors' workflow: Nucleated cell number was recorded as an estimate derived from reference gene primer amplification. Data came from immunoSEQ multiplex PCR; TCRdb stores just in-frame clones and leaves some out. Clone size and V and J calls were adopted from that table, with D and trimming inferred from the DNA. The data hold 200,000 to 250,000 clones, with around 83% observed a single time. V dropped 3 bases and J dropped 3 bases, with 10 bases sitting between them. In germline, CDR1 is SGHDT, CDR2 YYEEEE. The CDR3 has 13 amino acids. This clone was seen ten or more times. This sequence originates from a woman between 18 and 29 years old with acute or convalescent COVID-19. The chain uses TRBV5-6 and TRBJ2-7, with D perhaps matching TRBD2 (7 bases). The sample comprised peripheral blood. The CDR3 sequence is CASSWGGGYEQYF. The DNA of the CDR3 is TGTGCCAGCAGCTGGGGAGGGGGCTACGAGCAGTACTTC.